This T cell receptor beta chain was retrieved from a study of cytomegalovirus exposure and HLA in healthy donors. Study conclusions and caveats: Cytomegalovirus-associated TCR beta chains were listed, numbering 164. Presence/absence analyses supposed approximately even sequencing depth among donors. Evidence from a later analysis indicated that most CMV-associated TCR beta chains looked HLA-restricted.

In the PCR, 60 Vbeta and 13 Jbeta primers were used. The table came from immunoSEQ multiplex PCR; TCRdb's copy has only in-frame clones and leaves some out. This table has about 150,000 clones, roughly three quarters appearing once. A word on this clone: What it binds is not known.

The CDR3 sequence is 14 residues long. The germline V gene encodes CDR1 MDHEN and CDR2 SYDVKM. With 7 bases removed from V and 4 bases from J, the gap between germline ends came to 16 bases. Sequencing was done on a sample of PBMCs. The receptor comes from a middle-aged woman in good health and CMV-seropositive. The rearrangement links TRBV28 to TRBJ1-1; possibly TRBD1 for D (6 bases). CDR3 amino acids: CASTETGRPTEAFF. The DNA of the CDR3 is TGTGCCAGCACGGAAACAGGGCGGCCCACTGAAGCTTTCTTT.